Listed below are T cell receptor beta chains from one sample, sequenced in a study of cytomegalovirus exposure and HLA in healthy donors. This table comes from immunoSEQ multiplex PCR, and its TCRdb copy is limited to in-frame clones, with some not included. The table includes about 110,000 clones, 74% detected once. The specimen sequenced was PBMCs. All receptors derive from a man in his fifties or sixties in good health and CMV-seropositive. The CDR3 runs from the conserved cysteine through the conserved F or W. A D gene is named only where the DNA matches it firmly. The size entry is marked missing in some rows and otherwise reads once, few, many or a size class.

V	D	J	size	CDR3	DNA
TRBV7-2	TRBD2	TRBJ2-1	NA	CASSLGSGLANNEQFF	TGTGCCAGCAGCTTAGGATCTGGACTAGCTAACAATGAGCAGTTCTTC
TRBV4-2	TRBD2	TRBJ2-1	NA	CASSLRIAGGPYNEQFF	TGTGCCAGCAGCCTTCGTATAGCGGGGGGGCCCTACAATGAGCAGTTCTTC
TRBV25-1	NA	TRBJ1-2	NA	CASSGGQWVYTF	TGTGCCAGCAGTGGAGGACAGTGGGTCTACACCTTC
TRBV4-1	TRBD1	TRBJ1-2	few	CASSSGTGGGMNYGYTF	TGCGCCAGCAGCTCCGGGACAGGGGGCGGTATGAACTATGGCTACACCTTC
TRBV7-2	TRBD2	TRBJ2-1	NA	CASRTSGRGNEQFF	TGTGCCAGCAGGACTAGCGGGAGAGGCAATGAGCAGTTCTTC
TRBV2	NA	TRBJ2-5	NA	CASKEAQGQETQYF	TGTGCCAGCAAGGAGGCACAGGGCCAAGAGACCCAGTACTTC
TRBV19	NA	TRBJ2-5	NA	CASSPVTSRETQYF	TGTGCCAGTAGCCCAGTCACTAGTCGGGAGACCCAGTACTTC
TRBV7-2	NA	TRBJ2-5	NA	CASSYGMREETQYF	TGTGCCAGCAGCTACGGGATGAGGGAAGAGACCCAGTACTTC
TRBV30	NA	TRBJ1-5	NA	CAWGETKAAYSNQPQHF	TGTGCCTGGGGAGAAACTAAGGCAGCCTATAGCAATCAGCCCCAGCATTTT
TRBV19	TRBD2	TRBJ2-2	NA	CASSTRLAGTGELFF	TGTGCCAGTAGTACCCGACTAGCAGGCACCGGGGAGCTGTTTTTT
TRBV6-4	TRBD1	TRBJ2-1	NA	CASSEGTGEFNEQFF	TGTGCCAGCAGTGAGGGGACAGGGGAGTTCAATGAGCAGTTCTTC
TRBV19	NA	TRBJ1-1	NA	CASSIVRGNTEAFF	TGTGCCAGTAGTATAGTTCGCGGGAACACTGAAGCTTTCTTT
TRBV19	TRBD1	TRBJ1-3	NA	CASSITRGPGNTIYF	TGTGCCAGTAGTATTACCAGGGGGCCTGGAAACACCATATATTTT
TRBV15	TRBD2	TRBJ2-3	NA	CATSSLGPRTSGSTDTQYF	TGTGCCACCAGCTCCCTGGGGCCCCGAACTAGCGGTAGTACAGATACGCAGTATTTT
TRBV15	TRBD1	TRBJ1-4	NA	CATSRDTGVAANEKLFF	TGTGCCACCAGCAGGGACACAGGGGTTGCAGCTAATGAAAAACTGTTTTTT
TRBV28	NA	TRBJ1-2	few	CASSRFLMGYTF	TGTGCCAGCAGCAGATTCCTTATGGGCTACACCTTC
TRBV5-1	NA	TRBJ1-3	NA	CASSLAGYGNTIYF	TGCGCCAGCAGCTTGGCGGGTTATGGAAACACCATATATTTT
TRBV10-3	TRBD2	TRBJ2-5	NA	CAIKENGLGLAGPGTQYF	TGTGCCATCAAGGAGAATGGTTTGGGACTAGCGGGACCAGGGACCCAGTACTTC
TRBV5-1	TRBD1	TRBJ2-7	NA	CASRPRPQGSSIYEQYF	TGCGCCAGCAGGCCGCGCCCACAGGGGTCCTCCATCTACGAGCAGTACTTC
TRBV4-2	NA	TRBJ2-3	NA	CASSQGDSADTQYF	TGTGCCAGCAGCCAGGGGGACTCCGCGGATACGCAGTATTTT